Following are 21 T cell receptor beta chains from one sample sequenced in a study of cytomegalovirus exposure and HLA in healthy donors. In the PCR, 60 Vbeta and 13 Jbeta primers were used. Measured with immunoSEQ multiplex PCR; TCRdb has only the in-frame clones, and not every one. The table records roughly 160,000 clones, over 70% of them present only once. Sequencing was carried out using PBMCs. Receptors originate from a woman aged 50 to 65 in good health and CMV-seropositive.

The sample holds a few counts of this clone. The V gene is TRBV6-5, the J gene TRBJ2-3, with TRBD1 identical over 10 bases. The CDR3 spans 15 residues. Germline-derived CDR1 and CDR2 are MNHEY and SVGAGI. Trimming at V came to 6 bases and at J to 3 bases, leaving 6 bases not matched to a gene. Here the CDR3 reads CASRTTGGYTDTQYF. In nucleotides, the CDR3 is TGTGCCAGCAGAACGACAGGGGGCTATACAGATACGCAGTATTTT.

The CDR3 loop reads CASSLNTGLSAFF. For the CDR3, the DNA is TGTGCCAGCAGCCTGAACACAGGTCTCTCGGCTTTCTTT. J is TRBJ1-1 and V is TRBV7-9, with D perhaps TRBD1 (5 bases). Germline loops: CDR1 SEHNR, CDR2 FQNEAQ (reference sequence). The CDR3 has 13 amino acids. Trimming left V 5 bases short and J 11 bases short, with 18 bases between. The complete variable domain, with remaining parts taken from reference TRBV7-9 and TRBJ1-1, reads DTGVSQNPRHKITKRGQNVTFRCDPISEHNRLYWYRQTLGQGPEFLTYFQNEAQLEKSRLLSDRFSAERPKGSFSTLEIQRTEQGDSAMYLCASSLNTGLSAFFGQGTRLTVV.

The chain employs TRBV7-3 and TRBJ2-3; D might be TRBD2 (5 bases). Germline CDR1 reads SGHTA; CDR2 reads FQGTGA. The CDR3 loop spans 14 amino acids. V lost 5 bases to trimming and J lost 3 bases, with 12 bases between them. The CDR3, as DNA: TGTGCCAGCAGCCAGGCCGGGGTGACAGATACGCAGTATTTT. It yields the protein CASSQAGVTDTQYF. The whole variable domain, remainder taken from reference TRBV7-3 and TRBJ2-3, is GAGVSQTPSNKVTEKGKYVELRCDPISGHTALYWYRQSLGQGPEFLIYFQGTGAADDSGLPNDRFFAVRPEGSVSTLKIQRTERGDSAVYLCASSQAGVTDTQYFGPGTRLTVL.

The genes are TRBV7-9 and TRBJ1-6; D call uncertain. Trimming took off 4 bases at V and 8 bases at J, with 9 bases between the two ends. The CDR3 is 13 amino acids. Germline CDR1 SEHNR, CDR2 FQNEAQ (reference sequence). The CDR3 coding sequence is TGTGCCAGCAGCTCCGGACTCCATTCACCCCTCCACTTT. This gives the protein CASSSGLHSPLHF.

The chain carries TRBV5-6 and TRBJ1-1; D may be TRBD1 (5 bases). V lost 4 bases and J 1 base, leaving 11 bases between the germline ends. This CDR3 contains 14 residues. Germline V gene lookup returns CDR1 SGHDT and CDR2 YYEEEE. Here the CDR3 DNA reads TGTGCCAGCAGCCCCCTGGGGCGGAACACTGAAGCTTTCTTT. Its translation is CASSPLGRNTEAFF. Looking up the rest from reference TRBV5-6 and TRBJ1-1 gives the full variable domain: DAGVTQSPTHLIKTRGQQVTLRCSPKSGHDTVSWYQQALGQGPQFIFQYYEEEERQRGNFPDRFSGHQFPNYSSELNVNALLLGDSALYLCASSPLGRNTEAFFGQGTRLTVV.

This clone was observed a single time. The CDR3: CASSSGGLNTEAFF. As DNA, the CDR3 is TGCGCCAGCAGCTCGGGGGGGCTGAACACTGAAGCTTTCTTT. V usage is TRBV4-1 and J usage is TRBJ1-1; the D gene is possibly TRBD1 (6 bases). The V gene's germline CDR1 is MGHRA and CDR2 YSYEKL. The CDR3 totals 14 residues. Trimming took off 5 bases at V and 0 bases at J, with 10 bases between the two ends.

The genes are TRBV6-6 and TRBJ1-2, with a weak D call TRBD1 (5 bases). Germline CDR1 and CDR2: MNHNY and SVGAGI (reference sequence). V lost 7 bases, J lost 7 bases, and 19 bases lay in between. The CDR3 has 14 residues. CDR3 bases: TGTGCCAGCACCCACCCAGGGAATGGTGGTGGCTACACCTTC. Translated: CASTHPGNGGGYTF.

The chain joins TRBV10-1 to TRBJ1-3, with D possibly matching TRBD1 (5 bases). Looked up from germline, CDR1 is WNHNN and CDR2 is SYGVQD (reference sequence). V lost 5 bases and J 5 bases, leaving 13 bases between the germline ends. The CDR3 has 14 amino acids. The CDR3: CASSIRGRRNTIYF. CDR3 sequence (DNA): TGCGCCAGCAGTATAAGGGGTAGGAGAAACACCATATATTTT.

In this sample, this clone turned up once. This chain joins TRBV5-4 and TRBJ2-5, with D unresolved. CDR1 SGHNT and CDR2 YYREEE come from the germline V gene (reference sequence). The V end lost 0 bases, the J end lost 2 bases, and 8 bases lay between the germline ends. The CDR3 has 14 amino acids. The CDR3 is CASSLERVQETQYF. CDR3 DNA: TGTGCCAGCAGCTTGGAACGGGTACAAGAGACCCAGTACTTC.

The chain combines TRBV28 with TRBJ2-1, with TRBD2 matching 12 bases. Trimming cost V 6 bases and J 9 bases; bases outside gene matches: 12. Germline loops: CDR1 MDHEN, CDR2 SYDVKM. The length of the CDR3 is 16 residues. As DNA, the CDR3 is TGTGCCAGCAGGACCTTACTAGCGGGAGGAGTAGGTGAGCAGTTCTTC. Its translation: CASRTLLAGGVGEQFF.

The chain employs TRBV6-5 and TRBJ2-1; D possibly corresponds to TRBD1 (5 bases). V was shortened by 6 bases and J by 4 bases, with 13 bases between the two germline ends. The CDR3 has 14 residues. Germline lookup yields CDR1 MNHEY and CDR2 SVGAGI. The CDR3 loop is CASRLQTVYNEQFF. In DNA, the CDR3 is TGTGCCAGCAGGCTACAGACAGTTTACAATGAGCAGTTCTTC.

J is TRBJ1-3 and V is TRBV2; D remains ambiguous. Trimming removed 7 bases from V and 0 bases from J, with 13 bases in between. Germline CDR1 SNHLY, CDR2 FYNNEI. This CDR3 has 15 residues. Here the CDR3 DNA reads TGTGCCAGCAAACTTGGGAGTAGCTCTGGAAACACCATATATTTT. Protein: CASKLGSSSGNTIYF.

V usage is TRBV5-1 and J usage is TRBJ2-7; D perhaps matches TRBD1 (6 bases). CDR3 length: 14 amino acids. The germline CDR1 and CDR2 sequences are SGHRS and YFSETQ. V lost 4 bases to trimming and J lost 0 bases, with 11 bases between them. The CDR3 sequence is CASSRAGVSYEQYF. In DNA, the CDR3 is TGCGCCAGCAGCCGGGCAGGGGTCTCCTACGAGCAGTACTTC. The full variable domain, completed using reference TRBV5-1 and TRBJ2-7, is KAGVTQTPRYLIKTRGQQVTLSCSPISGHRSVSWYQQTPGQGLQFLFEYFSETQRNKGNFPGRFSGRQFSNSRSEMNVSTLELGDSALYLCASSRAGVSYEQYFGPGTRLTVT.

This clone is a singleton in its sample. The V gene is TRBV19, the J gene TRBJ2-1, with 7 bases aligning to TRBD1. J was trimmed by 4 bases and V by 3 bases; bases with no gene match: 6. Germline V gene lookup returns CDR1 LNHDA and CDR2 SQIVND (reference sequence). This CDR3 spans 15 amino acids. This chain's CDR3 is CASSIGTAIYNEQFF. The DNA for the CDR3 is TGTGCCAGTAGTATCGGGACAGCAATTTACAATGAGCAGTTCTTC.

The chain couples TRBV7-2 to TRBJ2-7; a possible D gene is TRBD2 (5 bases). V gave up 4 bases and J gave up 2 bases, with 12 bases separating them. The CDR3 spans 14 residues. Germline-derived CDR1 and CDR2 are SGHTA and FQGNSA. The CDR3 nucleotides read TGTGCCAGCAGCTCCCCCGGGGTCCCCTACGAGCAGTACTTC. Amino acid sequence: CASSSPGVPYEQYF.

The rearrangement uses TRBV29-1 and TRBJ2-3; 10 bases are a match to TRBD1. The V and J ends lost 3 bases and 4 bases, in that order; junction bases with no gene match: 7. Germline values: CDR1 SQVTM, CDR2 ANQGSEA. The CDR3 is made up of 15 amino acids. CDR3 coding DNA: TGCAGCGTTGAGGCCCGGACAGGGGGTTCAGATACGCAGTATTTT. This sequence encodes CSVEARTGGSDTQYF.

Turning to this clone: This sample also contains other DNA sequences that code for the same CDR3. The chain has TRBV7-2 and TRBJ1-1, with unresolved D. V dropped 0 bases and J dropped 1 base, with 6 bases sitting between them. CDR3 length: 14 amino acids. Germline CDR1 SGHTA, CDR2 FQGNSA. The CDR3: CASSLARRNTEAFF. The CDR3 bases are TGTGCCAGCAGCTTAGCGAGGAGGAACACTGAAGCTTTCTTT.

This clone turned up a few times. The chain joins TRBV5-1 to TRBJ2-5, with TRBD1 as a possible D gene (6 bases). Germline assignment: CDR1 SGHRS and CDR2 YFSETQ. This CDR3 region has 17 residues. Trimming cost V 0 bases and J 2 bases, with 17 bases left between them. The CDR3 spells CASSLARTAAAQETQYF. The CDR3 DNA follows: TGCGCCAGCAGCTTGGCCAGGACAGCTGCTGCTCAAGAGACCCAGTACTTC.

This chain links TRBV30 with TRBJ1-6; D is ambiguous. CDR1 is GTSNPN and CDR2 is SVGIG in the germline V gene (reference sequence). Deletions cut 3 bases from V and 6 bases from J, with 6 bases between. This CDR3 has 12 amino acids. The CDR3 DNA is TGTGCCTGGAGCGCTACTAATTCACCCCTCCACTTT. This codes for CAWSATNSPLHF. The full variable domain, in which reference TRBV30 and TRBJ1-6 provide the parts outside the CDR3, is SQTIHQWPATLVQPVGSPLSLECTVEGTSNPNLYWYRQAAGRGLQLLFYSVGIGQISSEVPQNLSASRPQDRQFILSSKKLLLSDSGFYLCAWSATNSPLHFGNGTRLTVT.

The chain employs TRBV30 and TRBJ2-3; D remains unclear. The germline V gene has CDR1 GTSNPN and CDR2 SVGIG (reference sequence). Trimming removed 7 bases at V and 0 bases at J, with 5 bases between. CDR3 length: 11 amino acids. In DNA form, the CDR3 reads TGTGCCTTCTCTAGCACAGATACGCAGTATTTT. This encodes CAFSSTDTQYF.

V is TRBV19 and J is TRBJ1-2, with D maybe TRBD1 (5 bases). Trimming took 7 bases from V and 3 from J, leaving 12 bases between them. CDR1 is LNHDA and CDR2 is SQIVND in the germline V gene (reference sequence). The CDR3 contains 13 residues. The CDR3 coding sequence is TGTGCCAGTACCCCGGACACCTACTATGGCTACACCTTC. Translated: CASTPDTYYGYTF.